This T cell receptor (beta chain) appears in the sequencing data of a study of regulatory T cells in long-lasting Graves disease. The time point denotes: newly diagnosed GD, antithyroid drugs for less than 3 months. There was RNA extracted from PBMCs, and the TCR library was made from it. Collection of peripheral blood (roughly 9.3 milliliters) was done using EDTA tubes. This clonotype appeared many times. The authors built TCR beta libraries using iRepertoire HTBI primers and Arm-PCR of CDR3 regions. In the study's own analysis: Identification yielded around 64 TRBV and more than 12 TRBJ segments across samples. MiXCR, run by TCRdb on the multiplex PCR reads, gives a single entry per CDR3 protein. The V and J calls reflect TCRdb's pipeline rather than the authors' work. Of over 500,000 distinct CDR3 sequences in the sample, roughly 15% were seen once. These same data were also listed under a study on T cells in Graves' hyperthyroidism and ophthalmopathy.

The sequencing used peripheral blood mononuclear cells (PBMCs), collected at new diagnosis, from a patient treated with antithyroid drugs. This clonotype was sampled from a man between 18 and 29 years old with Graves disease.

In nucleotides, the CDR3 is TGTGCCAGCAGCCCAGGTGGGCTCTCCTACAATGAGCAGTTCTTC. It encodes CASSPGGLSYNEQFF. The chain is built from TRBV11-2 and TRBJ2-1; no clear D. Trimming pared 5 bases from V and 0 bases from J, leaving 11 bases between. Germline CDR1 reads SGHAT; CDR2 reads FQNNGV. The CDR3 is 15 residues long. Using reference TRBV11-2 and TRBJ2-1 for the parts outside the CDR3, the full variable domain is EAGVAQSPRYKIIEKRQSVAFWCNPISGHATLYWYQQILGQGPKLLIQFQNNGVVDDSQLPKDRFSAERLKGVDSTLKIQPAKLEDSAVYLCASSPGGLSYNEQFFGPGTRLTVL.